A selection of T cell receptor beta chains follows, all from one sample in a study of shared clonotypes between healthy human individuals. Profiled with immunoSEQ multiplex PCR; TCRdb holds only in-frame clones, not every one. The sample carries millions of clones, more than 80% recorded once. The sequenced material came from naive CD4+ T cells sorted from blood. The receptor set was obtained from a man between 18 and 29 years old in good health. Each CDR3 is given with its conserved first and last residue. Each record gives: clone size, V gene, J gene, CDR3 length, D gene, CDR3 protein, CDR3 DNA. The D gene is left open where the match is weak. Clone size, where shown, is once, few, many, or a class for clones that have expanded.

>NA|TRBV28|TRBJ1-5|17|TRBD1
CASSTIRGRMGNQPQHF
TGTGCCAGCAGTACCATCAGGGGGCGTATGGGCAATCAGCCCCAGCATTTT
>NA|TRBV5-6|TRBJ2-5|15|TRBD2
CASSLGTSRGETQYF
TGTGCCAGCAGCTTGGGGACTAGCAGAGGAGAGACCCAGTACTTC
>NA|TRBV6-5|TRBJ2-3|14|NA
CASSRGPSTDTQYF
TGTGCCAGCAGCAGGGGACCGAGCACAGATACGCAGTATTTT
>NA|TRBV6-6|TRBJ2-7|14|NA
CASTVSGSRLEQYF
TGTGCCAGCACCGTTAGCGGATCCCGTCTCGAGCAGTACTTC
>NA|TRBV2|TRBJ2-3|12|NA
CASNGLSDTQYF
TGTGCCAGCAACGGACTCTCAGATACGCAGTATTTT
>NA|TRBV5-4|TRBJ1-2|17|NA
CASSLGGEQALNYGYTF
TGTGCCAGCAGCTTGGGGGGGGAACAGGCTCTTAACTATGGCTACACCTTC
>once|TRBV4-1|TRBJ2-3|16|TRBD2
CASSRLGRGDTDTQYF
TGCGCCAGCAGCCGTTTGGGGCGGGGGGACACAGATACGCAGTATTTT
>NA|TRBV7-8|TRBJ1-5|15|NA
CASSLAKGSNQPQHF
TGTGCCAGCAGCTTAGCTAAGGGAAGCAATCAGCCCCAGCATTTT
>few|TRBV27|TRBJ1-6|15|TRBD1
CASSLRTGVSSPLHF
TGTGCCAGCAGTTTAAGGACAGGGGTATCTTCACCCCTCCACTTT
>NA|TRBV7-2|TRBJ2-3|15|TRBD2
CAIGLAGINTDTQYF
TGTGCCATTGGACTAGCGGGTATTAACACAGATACGCAGTATTTT
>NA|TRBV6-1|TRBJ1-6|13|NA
CASSEAPSPPLHF
TGTGCCAGCAGTGAAGCTCCCTCTCCCCCCCTCCACTTT
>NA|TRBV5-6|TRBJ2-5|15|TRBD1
CASSLRTGVGETQYF
TGTGCCAGCAGCTTAAGGACAGGGGTCGGGGAGACCCAGTACTTC
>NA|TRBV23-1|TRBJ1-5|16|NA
CASSQSRARGNQPQHF
TGCGCCAGCAGTCAATCGCGGGCGCGAGGCAATCAGCCCCAGCATTTT
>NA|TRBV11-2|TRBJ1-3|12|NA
CASSLQGYAIYF
TGTGCCAGCAGCTTACAGGGTTACGCCATATATTTT
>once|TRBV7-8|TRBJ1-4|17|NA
CASSFPRGAGSNEKLFF
TGTGCCAGCAGCTTTCCGCGAGGGGCGGGTTCTAATGAAAAACTGTTTTTT
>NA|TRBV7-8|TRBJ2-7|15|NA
CASSFWGLEVDEQYF
TGTGCCAGCAGCTTCTGGGGATTAGAAGTTGACGAGCAGTACTTC
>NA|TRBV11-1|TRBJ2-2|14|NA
CASSPLGGTGELFF
TGTGCCAGCAGCCCGCTCGGGGGTACCGGGGAGCTGTTTTTT
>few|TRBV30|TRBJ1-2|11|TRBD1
CASQGAYGYTF
TGTGCCTCGCAGGGGGCTTATGGCTACACCTTC
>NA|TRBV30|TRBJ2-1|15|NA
CAWSRLAGSYNEQFF
TGTGCCTGGAGTCGCCTAGCTGGGTCCTACAATGAGCAGTTCTTC
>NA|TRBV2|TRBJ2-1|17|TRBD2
CASTRTPLAGLYNEQFF
TGTGCCAGCACTAGAACCCCTCTAGCGGGCCTCTACAATGAGCAGTTCTTC
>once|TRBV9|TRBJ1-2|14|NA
CASSVEGFNYGYTF
TGTGCCAGCAGCGTAGAAGGGTTTAACTATGGCTACACCTTC
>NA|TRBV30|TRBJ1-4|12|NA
CAWSVQKDGLFF
TGTGCCTGGAGTGTACAAAAGGACGGACTGTTTTTT
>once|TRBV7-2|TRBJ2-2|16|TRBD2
CASSPGLAAHTGELFF
TGTGCCAGCAGCCCGGGACTAGCGGCACACACCGGGGAGCTGTTTTTT
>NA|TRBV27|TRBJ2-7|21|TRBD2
CASSLSNLGVAASGGSYEQYF
TGTGCCAGCAGTTTATCAAATTTGGGGGTAGCCGCCAGCGGGGGCTCCTACGAGCAGTACTTC
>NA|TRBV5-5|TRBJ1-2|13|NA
CASSLEGNYGYTF
TGTGCCAGCAGCTTAGAAGGAAACTATGGCTACACCTTC
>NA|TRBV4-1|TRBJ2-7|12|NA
CASSQPQGEQYF
TGCGCCAGCAGCCAACCTCAGGGCGAGCAGTACTTC
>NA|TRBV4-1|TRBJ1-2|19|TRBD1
CASSQPTARDREGGWGYTF
TGCGCCAGCAGCCAACCTACAGCCCGGGACAGGGAAGGAGGGTGGGGCTACACCTTC
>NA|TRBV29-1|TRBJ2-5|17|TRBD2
CSVERDRRLAGSGTQYF
TGCAGCGTTGAAAGGGACAGAAGACTAGCGGGATCCGGGACCCAGTACTTC
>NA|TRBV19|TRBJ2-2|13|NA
CASSIGVTGELFF
TGTGCCAGTAGTATTGGGGTAACCGGGGAGCTGTTTTTT
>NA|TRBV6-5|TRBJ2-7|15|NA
CASSYRPMPPYEQYF
TGTGCCAGCAGTTACCGTCCGATGCCCCCCTACGAGCAGTACTTC
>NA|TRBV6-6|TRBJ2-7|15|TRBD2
CASGWAGGSSHEQYF
TGTGCCAGCGGGTGGGCCGGGGGGAGTAGCCACGAGCAGTACTTC
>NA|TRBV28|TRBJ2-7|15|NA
CASSFWRVSSYEQYF
TGTGCCAGCAGTTTCTGGCGGGTGAGCTCCTACGAGCAGTACTTC
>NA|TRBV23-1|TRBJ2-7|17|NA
CASSQSKGKGHSYEQYF
TGCGCCAGCAGTCAATCCAAAGGGAAAGGGCACTCCTACGAGCAGTACTTC
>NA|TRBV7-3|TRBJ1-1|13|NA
CASSLKTTGEAFF
TGTGCCAGCAGCTTAAAAACGACTGGGGAAGCTTTCTTT
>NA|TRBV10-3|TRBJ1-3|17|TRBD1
CAISEGGTIHSGNTIYF
TGTGCCATCAGTGAAGGGGGCACCATCCACTCTGGAAACACCATATATTTT
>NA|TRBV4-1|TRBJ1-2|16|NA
CASSHSAGHANYGYTF
TGCGCCAGCAGCCATTCTGCAGGTCACGCCAACTATGGCTACACCTTC
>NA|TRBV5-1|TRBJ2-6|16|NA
CASSLPGQAGANVLTF
TGCGCCAGCAGCTTGCCCGGCCAGGCTGGGGCCAACGTCCTGACTTTC
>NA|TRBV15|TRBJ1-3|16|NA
CATSRDRWAPGNTIYF
TGTGCCACCAGCAGAGATCGTTGGGCACCGGGAAACACCATATATTTT
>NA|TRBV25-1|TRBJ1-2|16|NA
CASSEYPPGQGSGYTF
TGTGCCAGCAGTGAATATCCACCCGGGCAAGGCAGTGGCTACACCTTC
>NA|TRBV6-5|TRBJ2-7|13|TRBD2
CASSRGDTYEQYF
TGTGCCAGCTCCCGGGGGGATACCTACGAGCAGTACTTC
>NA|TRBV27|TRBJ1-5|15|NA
CAAILGGRVGQPQHF
TGTGCCGCAATTCTCGGAGGGAGGGTAGGACAGCCCCAGCATTTT
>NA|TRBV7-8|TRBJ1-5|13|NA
CASSFWGNQPQHF
TGTGCCAGCAGCTTTTGGGGCAATCAGCCCCAGCATTTT
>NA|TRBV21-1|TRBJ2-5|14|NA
CASRSLGLRETQYF
TGTGCCAGCAGGTCCCTTGGGCTGAGGGAGACCCAGTACTTC
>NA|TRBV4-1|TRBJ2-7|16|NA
CASSQVPGQDSYEQYF
TGCGCCAGCAGCCAAGTCCCGGGGCAGGACTCCTACGAGCAGTACTTC
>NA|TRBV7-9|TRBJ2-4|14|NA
CASSSREPKNIQYF
TGTGCCAGCAGCTCCCGGGAGCCCAAAAACATTCAGTACTTC
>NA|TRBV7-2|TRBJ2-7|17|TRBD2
CASSLGSSGSISYEQYF
TGTGCCAGCAGCTTAGGGTCTAGCGGGTCGATCTCCTACGAGCAGTACTTC
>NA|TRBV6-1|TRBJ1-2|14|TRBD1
CASSPGQANYGYTF
TGTGCCAGCAGTCCGGGACAGGCTAACTATGGCTACACCTTC
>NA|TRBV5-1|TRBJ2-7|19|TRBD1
CASSGRDSLFLKSSYEQYF
TGCGCCAGCAGCGGCCGGGACAGTTTATTCCTGAAGAGCTCCTACGAGCAGTACTTC
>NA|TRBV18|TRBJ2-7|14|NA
CASSPTGPGYEQYF
TGTGCCAGCTCACCAACCGGTCCCGGGTACGAGCAGTACTTC
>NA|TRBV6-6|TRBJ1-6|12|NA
CASSLDIPPLHF
TGTGCCAGCAGTTTAGATATCCCACCCCTCCACTTT
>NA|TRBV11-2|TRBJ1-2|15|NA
CASSLDDRPPYGYTF
TGTGCCAGCAGCTTAGATGACCGGCCCCCCTATGGCTACACCTTC
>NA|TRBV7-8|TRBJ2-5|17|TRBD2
CASSPAGGLGWQETQYF
TGTGCCAGCAGCCCGGCGGGGGGGCTAGGGTGGCAAGAGACCCAGTACTTC
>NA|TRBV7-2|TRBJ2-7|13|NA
CASSLGTPYEQYF
TGTGCCAGCAGCTTAGGGACGCCCTACGAGCAGTACTTC